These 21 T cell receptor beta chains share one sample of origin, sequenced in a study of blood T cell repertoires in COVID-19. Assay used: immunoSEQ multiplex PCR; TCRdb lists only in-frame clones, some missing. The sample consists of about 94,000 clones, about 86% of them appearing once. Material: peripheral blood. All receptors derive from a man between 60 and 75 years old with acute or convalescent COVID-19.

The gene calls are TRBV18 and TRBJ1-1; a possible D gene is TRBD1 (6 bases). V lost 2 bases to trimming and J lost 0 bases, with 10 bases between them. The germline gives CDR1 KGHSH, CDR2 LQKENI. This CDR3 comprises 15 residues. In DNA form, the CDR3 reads TGTGCCAGCTCACCAAACAGGGACATGAACACTGAAGCTTTCTTT. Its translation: CASSPNRDMNTEAFF.

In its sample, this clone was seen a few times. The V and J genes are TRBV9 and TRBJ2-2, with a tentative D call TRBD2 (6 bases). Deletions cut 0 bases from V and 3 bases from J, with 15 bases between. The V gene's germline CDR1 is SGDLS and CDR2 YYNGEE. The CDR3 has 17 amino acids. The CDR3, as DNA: TGTGCCAGCAGCGTAGAATGGGGGGTTAAGGACACCGGGGAGCTGTTTTTT. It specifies CASSVEWGVKDTGELFF.

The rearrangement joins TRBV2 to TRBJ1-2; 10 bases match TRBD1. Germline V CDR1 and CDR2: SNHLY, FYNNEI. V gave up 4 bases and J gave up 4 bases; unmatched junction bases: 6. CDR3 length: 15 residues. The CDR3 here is CASSARDRGGYGYTF. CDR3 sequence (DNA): TGTGCCAGCAGTGCCCGGGACAGGGGCGGCTATGGCTACACCTTC.

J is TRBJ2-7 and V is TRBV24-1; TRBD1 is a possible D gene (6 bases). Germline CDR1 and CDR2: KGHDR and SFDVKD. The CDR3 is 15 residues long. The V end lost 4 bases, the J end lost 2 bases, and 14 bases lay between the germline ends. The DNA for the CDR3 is TGTGCCACCAGTGACTCCCATGGACAGCCCTACGAGCAGTACTTC. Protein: CATSDSHGQPYEQYF.

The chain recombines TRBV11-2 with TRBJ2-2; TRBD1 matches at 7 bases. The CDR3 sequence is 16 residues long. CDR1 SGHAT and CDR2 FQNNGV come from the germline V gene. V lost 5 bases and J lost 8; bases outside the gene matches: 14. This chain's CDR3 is CASSAWTGPSAGELFF. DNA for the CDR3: TGTGCCAGCAGCGCATGGACAGGCCCTTCGGCGGGGGAGCTGTTTTTT.

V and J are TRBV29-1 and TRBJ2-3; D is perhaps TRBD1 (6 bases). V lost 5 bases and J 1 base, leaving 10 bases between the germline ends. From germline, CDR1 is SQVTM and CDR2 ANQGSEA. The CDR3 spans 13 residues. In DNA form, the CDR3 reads TGCAGCGTTAATTACAGGGGCACAGATACGCAGTATTTT. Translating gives CSVNYRGTDTQYF.

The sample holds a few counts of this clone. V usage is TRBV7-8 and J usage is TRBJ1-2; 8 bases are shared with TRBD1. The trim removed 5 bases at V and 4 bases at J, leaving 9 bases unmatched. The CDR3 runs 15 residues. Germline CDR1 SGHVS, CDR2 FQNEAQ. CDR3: CASSETGEEGYGYTF. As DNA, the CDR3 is TGTGCCAGCAGCGAGACAGGGGAAGAAGGCTATGGCTACACCTTC.

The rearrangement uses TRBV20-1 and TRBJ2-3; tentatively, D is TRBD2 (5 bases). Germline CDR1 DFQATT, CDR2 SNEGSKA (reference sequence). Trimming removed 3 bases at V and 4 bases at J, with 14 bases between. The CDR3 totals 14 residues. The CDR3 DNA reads TGCAGTGCTAGTCCTAATCTGGGAGCAGATACGCAGTATTTT. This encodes CSASPNLGADTQYF.

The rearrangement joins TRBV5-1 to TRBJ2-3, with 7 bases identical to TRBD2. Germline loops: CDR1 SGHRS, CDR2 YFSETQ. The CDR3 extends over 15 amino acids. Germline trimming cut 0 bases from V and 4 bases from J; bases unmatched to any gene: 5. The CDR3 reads CASSLAGGRSDTQYF. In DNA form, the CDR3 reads TGCGCCAGCAGCTTGGCCGGGGGGAGGTCAGATACGCAGTATTTT. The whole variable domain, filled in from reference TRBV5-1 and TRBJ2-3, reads KAGVTQTPRYLIKTRGQQVTLSCSPISGHRSVSWYQQTPGQGLQFLFEYFSETQRNKGNFPGRFSGRQFSNSRSEMNVSTLELGDSALYLCASSLAGGRSDTQYFGPGTRLTVL.

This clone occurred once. Written as DNA, the CDR3 is TGTGCCTGGAGTGTAAGAGCAGGGGGCAGGGACACTGAAGCTTTCTTT. It encodes CAWSVRAGGRDTEAFF. The chain carries TRBV30 and TRBJ1-1; 8 bases match TRBD1. The CDR3 has 16 residues. The V gene end was trimmed by 0 bases and the J gene end by 3 bases; junction bases not matched to a gene: 9. Germline V gives CDR1 GTSNPN, CDR2 SVGIG (reference sequence).

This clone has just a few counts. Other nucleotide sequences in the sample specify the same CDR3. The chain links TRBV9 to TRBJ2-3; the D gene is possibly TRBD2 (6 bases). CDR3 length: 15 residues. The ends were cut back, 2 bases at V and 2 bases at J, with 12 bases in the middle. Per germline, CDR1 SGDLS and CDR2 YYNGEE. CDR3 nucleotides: TGTGCCAGCAGCGTTGGGGTAGCGGACACAGATACGCAGTATTTT. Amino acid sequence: CASSVGVADTDTQYF.

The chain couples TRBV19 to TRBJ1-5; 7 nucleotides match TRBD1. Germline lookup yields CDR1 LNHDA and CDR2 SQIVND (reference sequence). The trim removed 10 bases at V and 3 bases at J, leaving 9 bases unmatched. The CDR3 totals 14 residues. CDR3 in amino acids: CATWGQRINQPQHF. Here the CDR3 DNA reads TGTGCCACCTGGGGACAGAGGATCAATCAGCCCCAGCATTTT.

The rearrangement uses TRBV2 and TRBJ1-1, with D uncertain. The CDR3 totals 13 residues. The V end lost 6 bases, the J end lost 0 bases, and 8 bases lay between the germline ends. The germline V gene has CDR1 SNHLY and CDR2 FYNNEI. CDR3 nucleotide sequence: TGTGCCAGCAGGAAGGAGTTGAACACTGAAGCTTTCTTT. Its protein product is CASRKELNTEAFF.

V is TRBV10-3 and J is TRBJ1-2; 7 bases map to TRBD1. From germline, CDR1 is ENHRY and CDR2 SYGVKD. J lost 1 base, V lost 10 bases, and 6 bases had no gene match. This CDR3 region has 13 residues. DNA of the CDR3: TGTGCCACTACGGGACAGCTTAACTATGGCTACACCTTC. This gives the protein CATTGQLNYGYTF.

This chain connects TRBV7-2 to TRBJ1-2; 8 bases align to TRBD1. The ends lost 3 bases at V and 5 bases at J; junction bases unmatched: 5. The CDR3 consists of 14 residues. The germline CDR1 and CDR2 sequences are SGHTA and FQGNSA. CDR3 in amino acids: CASSFQGAVYGYTF. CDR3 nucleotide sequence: TGTGCCAGCAGCTTTCAGGGGGCGGTGTATGGCTACACCTTC. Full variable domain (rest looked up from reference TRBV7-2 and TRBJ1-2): GAGVSQSPSNKVTEKGKDVELRCDPISGHTALYWYRQSLGQGLEFLIYFQGNSAPDKSGLPSDRFSAERTGGSVSTLTIQRTQQEDSAVYLCASSFQGAVYGYTFGSGTRLTVV.

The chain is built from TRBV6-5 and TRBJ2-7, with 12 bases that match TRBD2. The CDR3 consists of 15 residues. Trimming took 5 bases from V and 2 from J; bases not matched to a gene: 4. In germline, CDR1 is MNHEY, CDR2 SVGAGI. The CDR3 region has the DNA TGTGCCAGCAGTCCTCCTAGCGGGGGGGCCTACGAGCAGTACTTC. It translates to CASSPPSGGAYEQYF.

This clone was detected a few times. The CDR3: CASRVTGRGDEAFF. The DNA of the CDR3 is TGTGCCAGCAGAGTCACAGGGAGGGGGGATGAAGCTTTCTTT. The V gene is TRBV2, the J gene TRBJ1-1, with a possible D match to TRBD1 (6 bases). Germline values: CDR1 SNHLY, CDR2 FYNNEI. V lost 6 bases and J lost 7, with 18 bases in between. The CDR3 runs 14 residues. Full variable domain (rest looked up from reference TRBV2 and TRBJ1-1): EPEVTQTPSHQVTQMGQEVILRCVPISNHLYFYWYRQILGQKVEFLVSFYNNEISEKSEIFDDQFSVERPDGSNFTLKIRSTKLEDSAMYFCASRVTGRGDEAFFGQGTRLTVV.

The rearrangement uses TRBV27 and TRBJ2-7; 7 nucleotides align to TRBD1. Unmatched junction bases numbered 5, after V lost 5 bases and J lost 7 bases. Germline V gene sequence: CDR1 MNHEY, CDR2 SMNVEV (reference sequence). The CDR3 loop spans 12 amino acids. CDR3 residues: CASSPTGVEQYF. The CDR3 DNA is TGTGCCAGCAGTCCCACAGGGGTTGAGCAGTACTTC.

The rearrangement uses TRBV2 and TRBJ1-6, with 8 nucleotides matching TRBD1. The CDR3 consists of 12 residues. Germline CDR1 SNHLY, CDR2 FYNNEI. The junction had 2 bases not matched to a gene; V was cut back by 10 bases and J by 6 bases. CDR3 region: CAKQGVNSPLHF. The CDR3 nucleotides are TGTGCCAAACAGGGGGTTAATTCACCCCTCCACTTT.

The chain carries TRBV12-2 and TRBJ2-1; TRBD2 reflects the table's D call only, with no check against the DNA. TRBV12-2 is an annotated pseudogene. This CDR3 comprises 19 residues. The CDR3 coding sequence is TGTGCAAGTCGCTTAGCGATGCGATGGCGCGGGGGGGCAGTCAATGAGCAGTTCTTC. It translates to CASRLAMRWRGGAVNEQFF.

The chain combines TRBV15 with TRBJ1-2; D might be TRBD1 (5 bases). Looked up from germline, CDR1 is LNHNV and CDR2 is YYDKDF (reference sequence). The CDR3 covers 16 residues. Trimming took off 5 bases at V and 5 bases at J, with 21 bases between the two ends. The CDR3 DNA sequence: TGTGCCACCAGCGCCCTAGGTGGGCAGGGCACTTATGGCTACACCTTC. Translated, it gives CATSALGGQGTYGYTF.